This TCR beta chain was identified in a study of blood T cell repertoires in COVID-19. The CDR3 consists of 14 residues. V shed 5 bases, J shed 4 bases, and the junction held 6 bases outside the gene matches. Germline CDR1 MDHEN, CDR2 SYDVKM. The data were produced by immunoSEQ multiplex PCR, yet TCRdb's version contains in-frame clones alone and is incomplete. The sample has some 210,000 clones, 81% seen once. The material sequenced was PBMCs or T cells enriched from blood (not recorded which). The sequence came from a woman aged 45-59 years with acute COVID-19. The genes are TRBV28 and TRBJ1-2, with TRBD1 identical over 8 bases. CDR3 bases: TGTGCCAGCAGTACGGACAGGGCGCTCTATGGCTACACCTTC. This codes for CASSTDRALYGYTF.